The rows below give T cell receptor beta chains drawn from one sample of a study of blood T cell repertoires in COVID-19. Measured with immunoSEQ multiplex PCR; TCRdb has only the in-frame clones, and not every one. This sample carries around 400,000 clones, roughly 89% of them seen once, and the ten largest clones take 1.5% to 2%. The sample comprised PBMCs or T cells enriched from blood (not recorded which). Source of these receptors: a woman under 40 who had recovered from COVID-19. The CDR3 runs from the conserved cysteine through the conserved F or W. A D gene is named only where the DNA matches it firmly. A row's size may be missing; if present it is once, few, many or a size class.

>.|.|TRBJ2-1|TRBV29-1
TGCAGCGTTGGAAATGAAGGAGTCTACAATGAGCAGTTCTTC
CSVGNEGVYNEQFF
>TRBD2|.|TRBJ2-7|TRBV2
TGTGCCAGGAAGAATCTAGCGGCAAAAGGGGTCGAGCAGTACTTC
CARKNLAAKGVEQYF
>.|.|TRBJ2-3|TRBV10-1
TGCGCCAGCAGTGAGTCAGTCGGAGGGTTCGGGGTAGATACGCAGTATTTT
CASSESVGGFGVDTQYF
>.|.|TRBJ1-5|TRBV7-8
TGTGCCAGCAGCTCGGACTCCTATGCCAATCAGCCCCAGCATTTT
CASSSDSYANQPQHF
>TRBD2|.|TRBJ2-3|TRBV11-2
TGTGCCAGCAGCTTAGCTGGACTAGCGGGGGTCACAGATACGCAGTATTTT
CASSLAGLAGVTDTQYF
>.|once|TRBJ1-1|TRBV7-3
TGTGCCAGCAGCTTAACTTACAGGGAACTCCCCGACACTGAAGCTTTCTTT
CASSLTYRELPDTEAFF
>TRBD2|.|TRBJ2-3|TRBV6-1
TGTGCCAGCAGTGTAGCCACCGGGAGGAGCACAGATACGCAGTATTTT
CASSVATGRSTDTQYF
>.|.|TRBJ2-5|TRBV7-9
TGTGCCAGCAGCTTAGTACAGTCCCAAGAGACCCAGTACTTC
CASSLVQSQETQYF
>TRBD1|once|TRBJ2-7|TRBV27
TGTGCCAGCAGTATGACAGGGGGTTGGTACGAGCAGTACTTC
CASSMTGGWYEQYF
>TRBD1|.|TRBJ1-2|TRBV6-5
TGTGCCACCACACAGGGGTTTTATTATGGCTACACCTTC
CATTQGFYYGYTF
>.|.|TRBJ1-1|TRBV5-1
TGCGCCAGCACTCCCCGGGGTGGTACTGAAGCTTTCTTT
CASTPRGGTEAFF
>.|.|TRBJ2-2|TRBV2
TGTGCCAGTCTTCCAGGACAGAACACCGGGGAGCTGTTTTTT
CASLPGQNTGELFF
>TRBD1|.|TRBJ1-2|TRBV27
TGTGCCAGCAGTTTTACAGGGGTGGACTATGGCTACACCTTC
CASSFTGVDYGYTF
>.|few|TRBJ1-5|TRBV6-5
TGTGCCAGCAGTTACTCGAGGGTGGGGAATCAGCCCCAGCATTTT
CASSYSRVGNQPQHF
>.|.|TRBJ1-1|TRBV3-1/TRBV3-2
TGTGCCAGCAGCCAAGGCGGAAAGAACACTGAAGCTTTCTTT
CASSQGGKNTEAFF
>.|.|TRBJ1-2|TRBV9
TGTGCCAGCAGCGTAGAGGAGGGAACGGGGGGCTACACCTTC
CASSVEEGTGGYTF
>.|few|TRBJ1-5|TRBV7-9
TGTGCCAGCAGCTTAGGGCAGGGCGTTCAGCCCCAGCATTTT
CASSLGQGVQPQHF
>.|.|TRBJ1-2|TRBV9
TGTGCCAGCAGCGTAGAAGTACAAGACTATGGCTACACCTTC
CASSVEVQDYGYTF
>.|.|TRBJ2-7|TRBV28
TGTGCCAGCAGCACAGGGCACTCCTACGAGCAGTACTTC
CASSTGHSYEQYF
>.|few|TRBJ2-1|TRBV5-4
TGTGCCAGCAGCTTGGTCCTAGCTGCCAATGAGCAGTTCTTC
CASSLVLAANEQFF
>.|.|TRBJ1-2|TRBV12-3/TRBV12-4
TGTGCCAGCGGGAGATCGGGGGACTATGGCTACACCTTC
CASGRSGDYGYTF
>.|.|TRBJ1-1|TRBV7-8
TGTGCCAGCAGCTTATTTACAGGGTGGGGGAACACTGAAGCTTTCTTT
CASSLFTGWGNTEAFF
>TRBD1|.|TRBJ1-5|TRBV9
TGTGCCAGCAGCGCCGGCGTTGGACAGGGTAATCAGCCCCAGCATTTT
CASSAGVGQGNQPQHF
>.|.|TRBJ2-1|TRBV25-1
TGTGCCAGCAGTGAAACAGGGATGGCTTTCAATGAGCAGTTCTTC
CASSETGMAFNEQFF
>.|.|TRBJ2-2|TRBV21-1
TGTGCCAGCAGCAAAGAGAAGAATAAATGTAACAGGCTAAGAGTTAACACCGGGGAGCTGTTTTTT
CASSKEKNKCNRLRVNTGELFF
>.|.|TRBJ2-5|TRBV7-2
TGTGCCAGCAGCCCAGGGACGGGGAGGTACCAAGAGACCCAGTACTTC
CASSPGTGRYQETQYF
>TRBD2|once|TRBJ2-7|TRBV6-1
TGTGCCAGCAGTGAATGGCCAGCGGGGGGCTACGAGCAGTACTTC
CASSEWPAGGYEQYF
>TRBD1|.|TRBJ1-6|TRBV30
TGTGCCTGGAGTCGACAGGGGGGTTCACCCCTCCACTTT
CAWSRQGGSPLHF
>TRBD2|.|TRBJ2-1|TRBV24-1
TGTGCCACCAGTGACTTAGCGGGAGGAGCCTACAATGAGCAGTTCTTC
CATSDLAGGAYNEQFF
>.|once|TRBJ1-2|TRBV19
TGTGCCAGTAGTATTTGGCCAGGGGAGTTTCGTCATGGCTACACCTTC
CASSIWPGEFRHGYTF
>.|.|TRBJ2-1|TRBV2
TGTGCCAGCAGAGAAGGGGAGCTGGGCAATGAGCAGTTCTTC
CASREGELGNEQFF
>TRBD2|.|TRBJ2-2|TRBV7-3
TGTGCCAGCAGCTTAACCCGCCATCTAGCGGGACACTTCGGGGAGCTGTTTTTT
CASSLTRHLAGHFGELFF
>TRBD1|.|TRBJ2-7|TRBV10-3
TGTGCCATCAGCACCGGGACAGCGTCTTACGAGCAGTACTTC
CAISTGTASYEQYF
>.|few|TRBJ1-1|TRBV7-2
TGTGCCAGCAGCTTATTCATTGGGAGTGAAGCTTTCTTT
CASSLFIGSEAFF
>.|once|TRBJ2-7|TRBV29-1
TGCAGCGTTGGGGGCAGCTACGAGCAGTACTTC
CSVGGSYEQYF
>TRBD2|few|TRBJ2-7|TRBV5-1
TGCGCCAGCAGCTCGGCCTCGGGGGGAGGAACCTACGAGCAGTACTTC
CASSSASGGGTYEQYF
>TRBD1|.|TRBJ1-2|TRBV7-4
TGTGCCAGCACTCTGGACAGGGCAGGAGCTAACTATGGCTACACCTTC
CASTLDRAGANYGYTF
>TRBD2|.|TRBJ2-1|TRBV9
TGTGCCAGCAGCGTAGTAGCGGGAGTGGCATGGTACAATGAGCAGTTCTTC
CASSVVAGVAWYNEQFF
>.|.|TRBJ1-5|TRBV30
TGTGCCTGGAGTGTCGAGGGCAATCAGCCCCAGCATTTT
CAWSVEGNQPQHF
>.|once|TRBJ1-6|TRBV6-5
TGTGCCAGCAGTTACACTAACCTATCACCCCTCCACTTT
CASSYTNLSPLHF
>.|.|TRBJ2-3|TRBV6-5
TGTGCCAGCAGGCCGGGACTCGGCACAGATACGCAGTATTTT
CASRPGLGTDTQYF
>TRBD2|.|TRBJ2-1|TRBV27
TGTGCCAGCAGTTTATTAGGGCTAGCGGGAGGTCCCGAGCAGTTCTTC
CASSLLGLAGGPEQFF
>.|once|TRBJ2-2|TRBV15
TGTGCCACCAGCACAGGGGTTACAACCGGGGAGCTGTTTTTT
CATSTGVTTGELFF
>.|.|TRBJ2-7|TRBV28
TGTGCCAGCAGTCCGACAGTTACCTACGAGCAGTACTTC
CASSPTVTYEQYF
>TRBD1|.|TRBJ1-2|TRBV5-1
TGCGCCAGCAGCCAAGATGGGACAGTCGATGGCTACACCTTC
CASSQDGTVDGYTF
>TRBD1|.|TRBJ1-5|TRBV6-2/TRBV6-3
TGTGCCAGCAGTACGGGGACAGTTAGCAATCAGCCCCAGCATTTT
CASSTGTVSNQPQHF
>TRBD2|few|TRBJ2-1|TRBV28
TGTGCCAGCAGTCCAATCCTTCTAGCGGGAGGTAACAATGAGCAGTTCTTC
CASSPILLAGGNNEQFF